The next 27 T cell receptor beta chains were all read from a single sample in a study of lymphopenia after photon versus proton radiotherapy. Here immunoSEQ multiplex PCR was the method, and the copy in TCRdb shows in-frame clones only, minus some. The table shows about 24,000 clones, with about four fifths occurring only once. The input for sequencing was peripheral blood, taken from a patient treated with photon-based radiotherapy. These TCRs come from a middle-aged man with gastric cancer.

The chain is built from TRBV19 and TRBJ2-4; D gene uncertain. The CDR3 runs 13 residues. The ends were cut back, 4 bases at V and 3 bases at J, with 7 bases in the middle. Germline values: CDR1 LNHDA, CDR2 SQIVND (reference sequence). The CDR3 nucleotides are TGTGCCAGTAGTACAGACAACAAAAACATTCAGTACTTC. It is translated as CASSTDNKNIQYF.

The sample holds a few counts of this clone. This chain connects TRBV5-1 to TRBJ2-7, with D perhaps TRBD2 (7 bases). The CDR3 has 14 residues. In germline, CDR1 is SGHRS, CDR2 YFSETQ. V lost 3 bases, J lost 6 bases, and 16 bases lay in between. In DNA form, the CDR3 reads TGCGCCAGCAGCTCAAGGGGGGGCGGTCTCGAGCAGTACTTC. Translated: CASSSRGGGLEQYF.

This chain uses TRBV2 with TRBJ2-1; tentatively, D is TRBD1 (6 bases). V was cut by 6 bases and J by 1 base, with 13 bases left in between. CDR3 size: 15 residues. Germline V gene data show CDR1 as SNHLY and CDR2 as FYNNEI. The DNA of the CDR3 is TGTGCCAGCAGCCGAGCCCAGGGGTCCTACAATGAGCAGTTCTTC. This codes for CASSRAQGSYNEQFF. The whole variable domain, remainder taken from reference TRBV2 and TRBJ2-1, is EPEVTQTPSHQVTQMGQEVILRCVPISNHLYFYWYRQILGQKVEFLVSFYNNEISEKSEIFDDQFSVERPDGSNFTLKIRSTKLEDSAMYFCASSRAQGSYNEQFFGPGTRLTVL.

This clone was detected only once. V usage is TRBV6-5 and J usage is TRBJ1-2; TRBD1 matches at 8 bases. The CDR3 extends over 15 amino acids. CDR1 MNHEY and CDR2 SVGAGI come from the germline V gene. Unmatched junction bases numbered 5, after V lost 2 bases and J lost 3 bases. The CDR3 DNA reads TGTGCCAGCAGTTACCGTGGACAGGGTTACTATGGCTACACCTTC. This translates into CASSYRGQGYYGYTF.

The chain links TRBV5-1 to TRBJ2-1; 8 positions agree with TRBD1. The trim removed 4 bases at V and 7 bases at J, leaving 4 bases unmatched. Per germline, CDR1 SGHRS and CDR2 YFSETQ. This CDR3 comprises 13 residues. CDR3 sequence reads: CASSIRTGNEQFF. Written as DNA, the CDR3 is TGCGCCAGCAGCATACGGACAGGGAATGAGCAGTTCTTC.

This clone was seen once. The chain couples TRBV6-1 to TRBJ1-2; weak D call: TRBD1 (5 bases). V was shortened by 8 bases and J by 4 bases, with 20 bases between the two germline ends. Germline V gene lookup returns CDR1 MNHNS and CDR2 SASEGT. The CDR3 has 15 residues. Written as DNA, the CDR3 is TGTGCCAGCCGGACACCAGCCGGGGCCTTCTATGGCTACACCTTC. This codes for CASRTPAGAFYGYTF.

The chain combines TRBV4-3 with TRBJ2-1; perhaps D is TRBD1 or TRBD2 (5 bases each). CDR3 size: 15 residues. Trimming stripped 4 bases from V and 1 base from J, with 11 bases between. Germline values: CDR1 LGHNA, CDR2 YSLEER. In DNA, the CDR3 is TGCGCCAGCAGCCCAGCTTGGGGGTCCTACAATGAGCAGTTCTTC. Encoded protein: CASSPAWGSYNEQFF.

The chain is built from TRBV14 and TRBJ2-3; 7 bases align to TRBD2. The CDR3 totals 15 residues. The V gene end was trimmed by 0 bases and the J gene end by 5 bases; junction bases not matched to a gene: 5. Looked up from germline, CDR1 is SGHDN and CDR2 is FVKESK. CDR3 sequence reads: CASSQDREGIDTQYF. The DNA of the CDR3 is TGTGCCAGCAGCCAAGACAGGGAGGGAATAGATACGCAGTATTTT.

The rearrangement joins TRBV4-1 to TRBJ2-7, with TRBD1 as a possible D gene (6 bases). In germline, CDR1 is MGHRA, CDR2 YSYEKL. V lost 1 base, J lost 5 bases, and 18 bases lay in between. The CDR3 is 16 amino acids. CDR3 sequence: CASSQAGVAGAHEQYF. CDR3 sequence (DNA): TGCGCCAGCAGCCAAGCAGGAGTCGCAGGGGCCCACGAGCAGTACTTC.

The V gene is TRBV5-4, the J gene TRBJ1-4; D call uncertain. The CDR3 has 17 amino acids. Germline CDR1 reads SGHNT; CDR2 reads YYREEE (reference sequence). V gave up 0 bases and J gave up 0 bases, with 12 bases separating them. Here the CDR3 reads CASSLEGSVATNEKLFF. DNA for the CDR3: TGTGCCAGCAGCTTGGAGGGCTCGGTTGCAACTAATGAAAAACTGTTTTTT.

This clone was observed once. The CDR3 reads CASSKVKGRGTEAFF. The CDR3 nucleotides read TGTGCCAGCAGCAAAGTTAAAGGGAGGGGCACTGAAGCTTTCTTT. This chain uses TRBV21-1 with TRBJ1-1. TRBV21-1 is labeled a pseudogene. The CDR3 is 15 amino acids.

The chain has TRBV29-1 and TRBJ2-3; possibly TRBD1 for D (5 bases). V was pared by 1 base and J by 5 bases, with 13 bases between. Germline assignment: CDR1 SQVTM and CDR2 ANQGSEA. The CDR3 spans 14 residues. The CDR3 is CSVEVGVRIDTQYF. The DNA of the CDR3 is TGCAGCGTTGAAGTAGGGGTTCGTATAGATACGCAGTATTTT.

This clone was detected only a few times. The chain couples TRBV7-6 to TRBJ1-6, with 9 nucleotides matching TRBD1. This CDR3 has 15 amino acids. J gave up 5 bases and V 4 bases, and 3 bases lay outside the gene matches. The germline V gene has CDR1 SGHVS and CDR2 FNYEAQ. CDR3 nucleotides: TGTGCCAGCAGCTCTGGGACAGGGCATAATTCACCCCTCCACTTT. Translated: CASSSGTGHNSPLHF.

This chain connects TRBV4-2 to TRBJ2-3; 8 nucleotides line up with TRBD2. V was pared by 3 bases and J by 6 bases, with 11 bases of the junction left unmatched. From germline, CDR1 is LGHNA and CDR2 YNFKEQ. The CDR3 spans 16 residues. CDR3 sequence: CASSQLSGATADTQYF. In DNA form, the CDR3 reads TGTGCCAGCAGCCAGCTTAGCGGGGCCACGGCGGATACGCAGTATTTT.

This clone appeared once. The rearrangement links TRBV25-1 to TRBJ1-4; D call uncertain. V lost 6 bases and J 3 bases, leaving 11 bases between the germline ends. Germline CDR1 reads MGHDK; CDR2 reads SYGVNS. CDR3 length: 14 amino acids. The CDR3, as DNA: TGTGCCAGCAGCGAGTCTTGGGCTAATGAAAAACTGTTTTTT. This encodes CASSESWANEKLFF.

As DNA, the CDR3 is TGTGCCTGGACCCGGCCAGGGGGCGTAGATACGCAGTATTTT. The encoded protein is CAWTRPGGVDTQYF. The rearrangement links TRBV30 to TRBJ2-3; TRBD1 aligns across 8 bases. CDR3 length equals 14 residues. J was trimmed by 5 bases and V by 4 bases; bases with no gene match: 8. Germline V lookup: CDR1 GTSNPN, CDR2 SVGIG (reference sequence). Drawing the rest from reference TRBV30 and TRBJ2-3, the complete variable domain is SQTIHQWPATLVQPVGSPLSLECTVEGTSNPNLYWYRQAAGRGLQLLFYSVGIGQISSEVPQNLSASRPQDRQFILSSKKLLLSDSGFYLCAWTRPGGVDTQYFGPGTRLTVL.

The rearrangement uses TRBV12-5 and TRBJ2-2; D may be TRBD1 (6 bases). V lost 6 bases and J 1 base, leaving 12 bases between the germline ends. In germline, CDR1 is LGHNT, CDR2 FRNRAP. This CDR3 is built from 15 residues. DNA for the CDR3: TGTGCTAGTGGCATGGGGGCAGGGAACACCGGGGAGCTGTTTTTT. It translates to CASGMGAGNTGELFF.

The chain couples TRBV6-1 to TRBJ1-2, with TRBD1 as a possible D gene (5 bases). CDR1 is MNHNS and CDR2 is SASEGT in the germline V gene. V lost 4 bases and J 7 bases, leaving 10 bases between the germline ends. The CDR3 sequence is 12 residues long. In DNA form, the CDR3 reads TGTGCCAGCAGTGCAGCAGGGTCTGGCTACACCTTC. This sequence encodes CASSAAGSGYTF.

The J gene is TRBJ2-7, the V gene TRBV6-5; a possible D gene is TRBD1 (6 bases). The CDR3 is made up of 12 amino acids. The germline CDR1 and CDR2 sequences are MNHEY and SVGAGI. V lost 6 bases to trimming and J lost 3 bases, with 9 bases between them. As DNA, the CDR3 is TGTGCCAGCAGGCAGGGGAACTACGAGCAGTACTTC. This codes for CASRQGNYEQYF.

CDR3 bases: TGTGCCAGCAGCCCGACAGGGGGAGGAACCAAAAACATTCAGTACTTC. This translates into CASSPTGGGTKNIQYF. This chain links TRBV5-4 with TRBJ2-4; 9 bases are shared with TRBD1. The CDR3 runs 16 residues. Germline CDR1 and CDR2: SGHNT and YYREEE (reference sequence). J was trimmed by 2 bases and V by 4 bases; bases with no gene match: 7. Full variable domain (outside the CDR3, taken from reference TRBV5-4 and TRBJ2-4): ETGVTQSPTHLIKTRGQQVTLRCSSQSGHNTVSWYQQALGQGPQFIFQYYREEENGRGNFPPRFSGLQFPNYSSELNVNALELDDSALYLCASSPTGGGTKNIQYFGAGTRLSVL.

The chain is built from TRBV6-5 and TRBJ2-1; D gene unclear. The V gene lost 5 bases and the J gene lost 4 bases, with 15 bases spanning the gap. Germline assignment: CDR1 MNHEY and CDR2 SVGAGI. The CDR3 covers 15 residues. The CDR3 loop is CASSLDRWGYNEQFF. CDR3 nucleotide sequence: TGTGCCAGCAGTCTTGACCGGTGGGGATACAATGAGCAGTTCTTC.

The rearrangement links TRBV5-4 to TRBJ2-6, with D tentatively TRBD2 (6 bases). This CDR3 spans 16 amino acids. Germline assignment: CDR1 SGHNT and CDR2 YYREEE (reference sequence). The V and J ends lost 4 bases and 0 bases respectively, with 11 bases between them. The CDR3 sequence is CASSPAGSSGANVLTF. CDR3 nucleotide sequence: TGTGCCAGCAGCCCGGCGGGGAGCTCTGGGGCCAACGTCCTGACTTTC.

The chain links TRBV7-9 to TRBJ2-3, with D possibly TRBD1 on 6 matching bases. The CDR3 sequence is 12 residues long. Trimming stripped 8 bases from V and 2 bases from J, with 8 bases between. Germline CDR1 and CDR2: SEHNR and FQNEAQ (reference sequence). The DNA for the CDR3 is TGTGCCAGCGGGGGCTACACAGATACGCAGTATTTT. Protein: CASGGYTDTQYF.

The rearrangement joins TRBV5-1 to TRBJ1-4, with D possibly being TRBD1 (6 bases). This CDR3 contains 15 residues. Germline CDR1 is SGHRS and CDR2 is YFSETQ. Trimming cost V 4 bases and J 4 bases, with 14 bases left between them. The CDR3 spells CASSVSHRDNEKLFF. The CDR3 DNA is TGCGCCAGCAGCGTCTCCCACAGGGATAATGAAAAACTGTTTTTT.

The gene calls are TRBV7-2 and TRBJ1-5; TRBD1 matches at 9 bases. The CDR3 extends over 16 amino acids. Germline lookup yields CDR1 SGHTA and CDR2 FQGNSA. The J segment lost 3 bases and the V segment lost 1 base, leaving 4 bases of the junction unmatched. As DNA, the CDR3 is TGTGCCAGCAGCTTAGGCGGGACAGGGACCAATCAGCCCCAGCATTTT. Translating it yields CASSLGGTGTNQPQHF.

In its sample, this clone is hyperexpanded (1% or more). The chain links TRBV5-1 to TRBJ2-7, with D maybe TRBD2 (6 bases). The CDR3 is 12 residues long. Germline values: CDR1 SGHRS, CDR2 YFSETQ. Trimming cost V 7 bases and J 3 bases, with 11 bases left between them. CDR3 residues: CASWGVYYEQYF. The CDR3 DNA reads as TGCGCCAGCTGGGGGGTTTACTACGAGCAGTACTTC.

The CDR3 sequence: CACNSERETGQYF. The CDR3 DNA follows: TGTGCCTGCAACTCCGAACGAGAGACAGGGCAGTACTTC. The J gene is TRBJ2-7, the V gene TRBV30; D is perhaps TRBD1 (6 bases). Germline CDR1 GTSNPN, CDR2 SVGIG (reference sequence). The CDR3 spans 13 residues. Trimming took off 6 bases at V and 9 bases at J, with 21 bases between the two ends.